Presented here are 27 T cell receptor beta chains from one specimen sequenced in a study of cytomegalovirus exposure and HLA in healthy donors. The PCR made use of 60 Vbeta and 13 Jbeta primers. Clones were read by immunoSEQ multiplex PCR, and TCRdb kept only the in-frame ones, dropping some. The table lists around 150,000 clones, around 80% of them singletons. What was sequenced was PBMCs. The receptors derive from a man in his forties or fifties in good health and CMV-seronegative.

Note on this clone: Other DNA sequences in the sample encode the same CDR3. This chain joins TRBV30 and TRBJ2-7; no definite D call. CDR3 length: 12 residues. V lost 0 bases and J 3 bases, leaving 6 bases between the germline ends. Germline V gene data show CDR1 as GTSNPN and CDR2 as SVGIG (reference sequence). As DNA, the CDR3 is TGTGCCTGGAGTGTAAGCCTCTACGAGCAGTACTTC. Its protein product is CAWSVSLYEQYF.

CDR3 sequence reads: CASSLGRGVEQYF. In DNA, the CDR3 is TGTGCCAGCAGCTTAGGGAGGGGAGTCGAGCAGTACTTC. The chain combines TRBV7-8 with TRBJ2-7, with D maybe TRBD2 (6 bases). V was cut by 1 base and J by 6 bases, with 10 bases left in between. Germline loops: CDR1 SGHVS, CDR2 FQNEAQ. The CDR3 totals 13 residues.

This clone was seen a few times. V usage is TRBV5-1 and J usage is TRBJ2-3; TRBD1 agrees at 7 bases. V shed 4 bases and J 0 bases; nucleotides not matched to a gene: 5. CDR3 length: 15 amino acids. The germline V gene has CDR1 SGHRS and CDR2 YFSETQ. This CDR3 is CASSPRQGSTDTQYF. As DNA, the CDR3 is TGCGCCAGCAGCCCTAGACAGGGTAGCACAGATACGCAGTATTTT.

The chain carries TRBV29-1 and TRBJ1-1, with D perhaps TRBD1 (5 bases). Germline values: CDR1 SQVTM, CDR2 ANQGSEA. Trimming removed 6 bases from V and 0 bases from J, with 14 bases in between. The CDR3 sequence is 14 residues long. The CDR3 region has the DNA TGCAGCGTCACCACAGGACCCATGAACACTGAAGCTTTCTTT. It codes for CSVTTGPMNTEAFF.

The rearrangement links TRBV6-5 to TRBJ1-1; D possibly corresponds to TRBD1 (5 bases). The CDR3 is made up of 15 amino acids. The germline gives CDR1 MNHEY, CDR2 SVGAGI. V shed 2 bases and J shed 7 bases, with 17 bases lying between them. The CDR3 reads CASSYRQFGQVEAFF. The CDR3 DNA reads TGTGCCAGCAGTTACCGACAGTTTGGGCAGGTTGAAGCTTTCTTT.

The rearrangement joins TRBV6-1 to TRBJ1-3; 8 nucleotides line up with TRBD1. The CDR3 is 14 residues long. The junction had 5 bases not matched to a gene; V was cut back by 6 bases and J by 4 bases. Per the germline V gene, CDR1 is MNHNS and CDR2 is SASEGT. This chain's CDR3 is CASRGQGSGNTIYF. In DNA form, the CDR3 reads TGTGCCAGCAGAGGACAGGGTTCAGGAAACACCATATATTTT.

Comments on this clone: Germline is not matched at one junction end, which may reflect a read error. This chain uses TRBV6-1 with TRBJ2-3, with 7 bases lining up with TRBD2. Looked up from germline, CDR1 is MNHNS and CDR2 is SASEGT. This CDR3 is built from 15 residues. The CDR3 loop reads CASRITSDSTGTQYF. The CDR3 region has the DNA TGTGCCAGCAGGATAACTAGCGATAGCACAGGTACGCAGTATTTT.

V is TRBV28 and J is TRBJ2-3; unclear D gene. V was trimmed by 5 bases and J by 6 bases, leaving 6 bases between them. The CDR3 has 11 residues. Germline V gene data show CDR1 as MDHEN and CDR2 as SYDVKM. CDR3 nucleotide sequence: TGTGCCAGCAGTATCTCCGATACGCAGTATTTT. Protein product: CASSISDTQYF.

This clone was found a few times. The chain links TRBV28 to TRBJ2-5; 10 bases match TRBD2. Trimming at V came to 3 bases and at J to 2 bases, leaving 3 bases not matched to a gene. The CDR3 sequence is 15 residues long. Germline V gene lookup returns CDR1 MDHEN and CDR2 SYDVKM. The DNA for the CDR3 is TGTGCCAGCAGTTTCCAGACTAGCGGGCAAGAGACCCAGTACTTC. It translates to CASSFQTSGQETQYF. Filled out from reference TRBV28 and TRBJ2-5, the complete variable domain reads DVKVTQSSRYLVKRTGEKVFLECVQDMDHENMFWYRQDPGLGLRLIYFSYDVKMKEKGDIPEGYSVSREKKERFSLILESASTNQTSMYLCASSFQTSGQETQYFGPGTRLLVL.

The chain couples TRBV2 to TRBJ2-1; TRBD1 matches at 8 bases. The ends lost 9 bases at V and 3 bases at J; junction bases unmatched: 7. The V gene's germline CDR1 is SNHLY and CDR2 FYNNEI. This CDR3 spans 14 amino acids. CDR3 region: CARQTGEIYNEQFF. Written as DNA, the CDR3 is TGTGCCAGACAGACAGGGGAGATCTACAATGAGCAGTTCTTC.

This chain uses TRBV7-6 with TRBJ2-5, with D perhaps TRBD1 (5 bases). The tail of the sequence fits TRBJ2-7 better, so the J call may be wrong. The CDR3 totals 15 residues. Germline V gene data show CDR1 as SGHVS and CDR2 as FNYEAQ. The CDR3 here is CASSLIGETAYEQYF. CDR3 nucleotides: TGTGCCAGCAGCTTAATCGGCGAGACAGCCTACGAGCAGTACTTC.

The V gene is TRBV6-5, the J gene TRBJ2-7; the match to TRBD2 covers 7 bases. Germline CDR1 is MNHEY and CDR2 is SVGAGI. The J segment lost 0 bases and the V segment lost 2 bases, leaving 4 bases of the junction unmatched. The CDR3 has 15 amino acids. The CDR3 nucleotides read TGTGCCAGCAGTTACGCGGGGGTCGGCTCCTACGAGCAGTACTTC. Its protein product is CASSYAGVGSYEQYF.

Worth noting for this clone: The sample has other DNA sequences that encode this CDR3 too. The chain has TRBV25-1 and TRBJ2-2; TRBD2 aligns across 7 bases. Germline V lookup: CDR1 MGHDK, CDR2 SYGVNS. The J segment lost 8 bases and the V segment lost 7 bases, leaving 13 bases of the junction unmatched. The CDR3 totals 15 residues. CDR3 nucleotide sequence: TGTGCCAGCACCGAGGGTGGGAGGGGCACGGGGGAGCTGTTTTTT. It codes for CASTEGGRGTGELFF. The full variable domain, its missing parts supplied by reference TRBV25-1 and TRBJ2-2, is EADIYQTPRYLVIGTGKKITLECSQTMGHDKMYWYQQDPGMELHLIHYSYGVNSTEKGDLSSESTVSRIRTEHFPLTLESARPSHTSQYLCASTEGGRGTGELFFGEGSRLTVL.

The chain carries TRBV12-1 and TRBJ2-5; the D call in the table, TRBD2, was not verified against the DNA. TRBV12-1 is noted as a pseudogene. The CDR3 totals 13 residues. CDR3 sequence reads: CASSPGLEETQYF. CDR3 DNA sequence: TGTGCCAGCAGCCCGGGACTAGAAGAGACCCAGTACTTC.

The chain links TRBV23-1 to TRBJ1-4, with D unclear. TRBV23-1 carries the ORF label, with uncertain function. The ends were cut back, 7 bases at V and 8 bases at J, with 14 bases in the middle. The CDR3 extends over 13 amino acids. The CDR3 sequence is CASTKLEAEKLFF. CDR3 sequence (DNA): TGCGCCAGCACCAAGTTGGAGGCGGAAAAACTGTTTTTT.

The chain joins TRBV2 to TRBJ2-7; D is unclear. V lost 8 bases, J lost 0 bases, and 14 bases lay in between. In germline, CDR1 is SNHLY, CDR2 FYNNEI. The CDR3 covers 14 residues. CDR3 nucleotide sequence: TGTGCCAGCCGAGCCTCGGGTCTCTCCTACGAGCAGTACTTC. Translation gives CASRASGLSYEQYF.

This clone was picked up a small number of times. This chain connects TRBV30 to TRBJ1-1, with TRBD1 matching 7 bases. This CDR3 spans 13 amino acids. The V segment lost 2 bases and the J segment 7 bases; nucleotides outside the gene matches: 7. The germline gives CDR1 GTSNPN, CDR2 SVGIG (reference sequence). Here the CDR3 reads CAWSRRDSREAFF. The CDR3 coding sequence is TGTGCCTGGAGTCGCCGGGACAGCCGTGAAGCTTTCTTT.

This clone was seen more than once but under ten times. This chain connects TRBV18 to TRBJ2-5; 9 bases are a match to TRBD1. Losses at the gene ends were 3 bases for V and 4 bases for J; bases not matched to a gene: 3. CDR3 size: 14 residues. The germline V gene encodes CDR1 KGHSH and CDR2 LQKENI. The CDR3 bases are TGTGCCAGCTCACCGACGACAGGGGGAGAGACCCAGTACTTC. As protein: CASSPTTGGETQYF.

This chain uses TRBV6-1 with TRBJ1-5; TRBD1 might be the D (5 bases). Trimming left V 1 base short and J 6 bases short, with 22 bases between. Germline V gives CDR1 MNHNS, CDR2 SASEGT. This CDR3 has 18 amino acids. The CDR3 spells CASSEGGDLRGKRQPQHF. CDR3 nucleotides: TGTGCCAGCAGTGAAGGGGGGGATTTGCGAGGGAAACGTCAGCCCCAGCATTTT.

V and J are TRBV30 and TRBJ2-1, with 10 positions matching TRBD2. Per germline, CDR1 GTSNPN and CDR2 SVGIG (reference sequence). With V trimmed by 4 bases and J by 8 bases, 8 bases remained unmatched. CDR3 length: 14 residues. The CDR3 nucleotides are TGTGCCTGGACTAGCGGGAGCAATTGGGATGAGCAGTTCTTC. Translation: CAWTSGSNWDEQFF.

CDR3 coding DNA: TGTGCCAGCTGGGTCCAGGGGCGCCGGGATGGCTACACCTTC. Protein product: CASWVQGRRDGYTF. V gene TRBV5-4 combines with J gene TRBJ1-2, with D tentatively TRBD1 (6 bases). With 7 bases removed from V and 6 bases from J, the gap between germline ends came to 19 bases. The CDR3 has 14 residues. Germline-derived CDR1 and CDR2 are SGHNT and YYREEE (reference sequence).

This sequence joins TRBV25-1 and TRBJ2-1; 8 bases match TRBD1. Germline assignment: CDR1 MGHDK and CDR2 SYGVNS. The CDR3 consists of 16 residues. V was pared by 4 bases and J by 0 bases, with 5 bases of the junction left unmatched. As DNA, the CDR3 is TGTGCCAGCAGTGGTCCCAGGGGGCTCTCCTACAATGAGCAGTTCTTC. This translates into CASSGPRGLSYNEQFF.

The CDR3 loop is CAWGPLGQGGSEDSQYF. Here the CDR3 DNA reads TGTGCCTGGGGGCCCCTCGGACAGGGAGGGTCCGAGGACAGTCAGTACTTC. The gene calls are TRBV30 and TRBJ2-4; tentatively, D is TRBD1 (8 bases). Germline assignment: CDR1 GTSNPN and CDR2 SVGIG (reference sequence). Trimming took off 5 bases at V and 12 bases at J, with 32 bases between the two ends. This CDR3 spans 17 amino acids.

The chain employs TRBV7-2 and TRBJ2-7; possibly TRBD2 for D (6 bases). The length of the CDR3 is 17 residues. V lost 0 bases and J 2 bases, leaving 17 bases between the germline ends. The germline V gene encodes CDR1 SGHTA and CDR2 FQGNSA. In nucleotides, the CDR3 is TGTGCCAGCAGCTTAGCCATTCTAGCGAGGACCCCCTACGAGCAGTACTTC. Its protein product is CASSLAILARTPYEQYF.

This clone came up once. The chain couples TRBV30 to TRBJ2-1; TRBD2 matches 9 bases. The J segment lost 5 bases and the V segment lost 5 bases, leaving 4 bases of the junction unmatched. This CDR3 contains 13 residues. CDR1 and CDR2 from the germline V gene are GTSNPN and SVGIG (reference sequence). CDR3 in DNA: TGTGCCTGGCTTGTAGCGGGGGACAATGAGCAGTTCTTC. It yields the protein CAWLVAGDNEQFF. The whole variable domain, remainder taken from reference TRBV30 and TRBJ2-1, is SQTIHQWPATLVQPVGSPLSLECTVEGTSNPNLYWYRQAAGRGLQLLFYSVGIGQISSEVPQNLSASRPQDRQFILSSKKLLLSDSGFYLCAWLVAGDNEQFFGPGTRLTVL.

J is TRBJ2-7 and V is TRBV5-1, with 9 positions matching TRBD1. CDR3 length equals 14 residues. Germline CDR1 and CDR2: SGHRS and YFSETQ. Trimming at V came to 0 bases and at J to 6 bases, leaving 4 bases not matched to a gene. CDR3 region: CASSLGQGGLEQYF. CDR3 nucleotide sequence: TGCGCCAGCAGCTTGGGACAGGGGGGCCTCGAGCAGTACTTC. The full variable domain, completed using reference TRBV5-1 and TRBJ2-7, is KAGVTQTPRYLIKTRGQQVTLSCSPISGHRSVSWYQQTPGQGLQFLFEYFSETQRNKGNFPGRFSGRQFSNSRSEMNVSTLELGDSALYLCASSLGQGGLEQYFGPGTRLTVT.

This clone was seen a few times. The chain joins TRBV2 to TRBJ2-5, with 11 bases that match TRBD2. The V segment lost 6 bases and the J segment 1 base; nucleotides outside the gene matches: 1. The CDR3 contains 14 residues. Looked up from germline, CDR1 is SNHLY and CDR2 is FYNNEI. The CDR3 bases are TGTGCCAGCAGGGGGACTAGCGGCCAAGAGACCCAGTACTTC. It encodes CASRGTSGQETQYF.